This T cell receptor (beta chain) is drawn from a study of blood T cell repertoires in COVID-19. Overall study context: There were acute and convalescent COVID-19 samples, and they came from the United States, Italy and Spain. PBMCs, B-cell-depleted T cells, or T cells provided the cDNA or gDNA that made up the material.

This CDR3 is built from 17 residues. Germline V gives CDR1 SGHNT, CDR2 YENEEA. The ends were cut back, 1 base at V and 6 bases at J, with 19 bases in the middle. In the authors' workflow: How many nucleated cells were present was estimated from reference gene primer amplification. The repertoire was sequenced with immunoSEQ multiplex PCR; TCRdb's copy has only in-frame clones and lacks some. Clone size and V and J calls were adopted from that table, with D and trimming inferred from the DNA. Among roughly 180,000 clones listed, 75% to 90% were seen once. Material: peripheral blood. The clonotype comes from a woman aged 55-69 years with acute or convalescent COVID-19. V gene TRBV11-3 combines with J gene TRBJ2-1; no reliable D call. The CDR3 sequence is CASSLAPPAPIPNEQFF. Written as DNA, the CDR3 is TGTGCCAGCAGCTTAGCCCCCCCAGCGCCCATCCCCAATGAGCAGTTCTTC.